This T cell receptor (beta chain) is from a study of PD-1 blockade in classical Hodgkin lymphoma. Study-wide findings and caveats: Patients starting nivolumab less than 1 year after ASCT had lower diversity and were excluded from later analyses. Baseline diversity in complete responders resembled that of newly diagnosed patients. Newly diagnosed patients reportedly trailed healthy donors in baseline TCR diversity.

Data came from immunoSEQ multiplex PCR; TCRdb stores just in-frame clones and leaves some out. In the table there are 20,000 to 25,000 clones, about 63% of which are singletons. Trimming stripped 0 bases from V and 2 bases from J, with 10 bases between. The germline V gene encodes CDR1 LGHNA and CDR2 YNFKEQ. The CDR3 is 15 residues long. Each patient's relapse followed autologous stem cell transplantation, and brentuximab vedotin exposure varied. Complete response, partial response or progressive disease was recorded as best response. This clone turned up a few times. Its matching antigen is unknown. Sequencing was performed on peripheral blood mononuclear cells (PBMCs), taken at baseline. The receptor was derived from a human donor with classical Hodgkin lymphoma. The genes are TRBV4-2 and TRBJ1-1; D gene uncertain. The CDR3 sequence: CASSQETTTNTEAFF. For the CDR3, the DNA is TGTGCCAGCAGCCAAGAGACGACAACAAACACTGAAGCTTTCTTT.